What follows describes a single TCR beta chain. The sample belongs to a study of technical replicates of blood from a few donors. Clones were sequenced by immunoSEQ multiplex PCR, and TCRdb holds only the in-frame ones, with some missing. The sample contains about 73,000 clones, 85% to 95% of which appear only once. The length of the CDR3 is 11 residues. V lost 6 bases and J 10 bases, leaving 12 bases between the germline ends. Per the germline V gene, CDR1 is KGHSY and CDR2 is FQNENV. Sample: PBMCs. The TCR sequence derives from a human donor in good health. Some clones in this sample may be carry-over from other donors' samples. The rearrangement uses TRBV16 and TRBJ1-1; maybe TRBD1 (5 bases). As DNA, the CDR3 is TGTGCCAGCAGGCAAGACGGGGGAGCTTTCTTT. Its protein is CASRQDGGAFF.